This TCR beta chain was documented in a study of T-cell reconstitution after alpha-beta-depleted transplantation in children. Whole-study results and caveats: Expanded graft clones numbering several hundred reportedly gave rise to alpha-beta T cells about two months after transplant. There were some patients whose high TCRbeta diversity at day 60 came from surviving recipient T cells and thymic progenitors. Among T cells one year after transplant, newly produced cells accounted for most counts and diversity.

Concerning this clonotype: The antigen is undetermined.

Germline loops: CDR1 SGHKS, CDR2 YYEKEE (reference sequence). The CDR3 contains 15 residues. V trimming: 2 bases; J trimming: 2 bases; junction bases outside the gene matches: 6. Unique molecular identifiers tagged the TCRbeta library. TCRdb re-derived calls from the PCR reads in MiXCR, one entry per CDR3 protein. The sample shows hundreds of thousands of distinct CDR3 sequences, around 12% of them seen only once. The TCR comes from a girl aged 2-10 years with congenital amegakaryocytic thrombocytopenia, due to receive a stem cell transplant. This sample comprised PBMCs, obtained before TCRalphabeta/CD19-depleted stem cell transplant. The chain has TRBV5-5 and TRBJ2-7; 8 positions match TRBD1. The CDR3 region is CASSFGQGRTYEQYF. CDR3 DNA sequence: TGTGCCAGCAGCTTTGGACAGGGAAGGACCTACGAGCAGTACTTC.